These T cell receptor beta chains were read from a single sample in a study of CD8+ T cells in alopecia areata. The data were produced by immunoSEQ multiplex PCR, yet TCRdb's version contains in-frame clones alone and is incomplete. The sample includes roughly 120,000 clones, over 60% of them seen just once. Sequencing was performed on CD4+ T cells sorted from blood. These receptors were collected from a human donor in good health. Both conserved end residues are part of each CDR3. The order of the fields is clone size, J gene, D gene, V gene, CDR3 length, CDR3 protein, CDR3 DNA. The D gene is left open where the match is weak. Size values are once, few and many counts, or a class for expanded clones, and some rows have none.

>.|TRBJ1-6|TRBD1|TRBV6-6|14
CAGSAQGGNSPLHF
TGTGCCGGCTCGGCGCAGGGGGGGAATTCACCCCTCCACTTT
>.|TRBJ1-2|TRBD1|TRBV30|13
CAWTTGGNYGYTF
TGTGCCTGGACCACAGGGGGTAACTATGGCTACACCTTC
>once|TRBJ1-2|.|TRBV25-1|15
CASSGAGTQGSGYTF
TGTGCCAGCAGTGGGGCCGGGACACAAGGCAGTGGCTACACCTTC
>once|TRBJ2-3|.|TRBV9|13
CASSVAQEDTQYF
TGTGCCAGCAGCGTAGCCCAGGAAGATACGCAGTATTTT
>.|TRBJ2-6|.|TRBV30|19
CAWSSGLGTLITGANVLTF
TGTGCCTGGAGTTCGGGGTTAGGGACACTAATTACAGGGGCCAACGTCCTGACTTTC
>.|TRBJ2-6|.|TRBV7-3|19
CASSLEALRSGAGANVLTF
TGTGCCAGCAGCTTAGAGGCTTTGCGGTCCGGGGCTGGGGCCAACGTCCTGACTTTC
>.|TRBJ2-5|.|TRBV6-5|14
CASSSTGHRETQYF
TGTGCCAGCAGTTCCACCGGGCACCGGGAGACCCAGTACTTC
>.|TRBJ2-5|.|TRBV5-1|14
CASSTGRTQETQYF
TGCGCCAGCAGCACCGGAAGGACCCAAGAGACCCAGTACTTC
>.|TRBJ1-6|TRBD1|TRBV11-2|16
CASSDRNRGDNSPLHF
TGTGCCAGCAGCGACCGGAACAGGGGAGATAATTCACCCCTCCACTTT
>.|TRBJ2-1|.|TRBV9|11
CASSSHNEQFF
TGTGCCAGCAGCTCTCATAATGAGCAGTTCTTC
>.|TRBJ2-1|.|TRBV27|14
CASSGAGPYNEQFF
TGTGCCAGCAGCGGGGCAGGGCCCTACAATGAGCAGTTCTTC
>.|TRBJ1-1|.|TRBV4-1|14
CASSQVTGTTEAFF
TGCGCCAGCAGCCAAGTTACAGGGACCACTGAAGCTTTCTTT
>.|TRBJ1-6|.|TRBV20-1|11
CSASGDSPLHF
TGCAGTGCTAGTGGGGATTCACCCCTCCACTTT
>.|TRBJ2-3|.|TRBV10-3|13
CAISRDGTDTQYF
TGTGCCATCAGCCGGGACGGCACAGATACGCAGTATTTT
>few|TRBJ1-3|.|TRBV6-6|13
CASSGSSGNTIYF
TGTGCCAGCAGTGGATCCTCTGGAAACACCATATATTTT
>few|TRBJ1-2|.|TRBV29-1|14
CSVAIQGRNYGYTF
TGCAGCGTCGCGATACAGGGTCGGAACTATGGCTACACCTTC
>.|TRBJ1-1|.|TRBV19|14
CASRRGRGNTEAFF
TGTGCCAGTAGAAGAGGCAGGGGGAACACTGAAGCTTTCTTT
>many|TRBJ2-1|TRBD2|TRBV7-2|14
CASSNRLATNEQFF
TGTGCCAGCAGCAACCGACTAGCCACCAATGAGCAGTTCTTC
>few|TRBJ2-1|.|TRBV9|13
CASSTRNMNEQFF
TGTGCCAGCAGCACGCGAAATATGAATGAGCAGTTCTTC
>.|TRBJ2-1|.|TRBV20-1|11
CSALAGQEQFF
TGCAGTGCCCTTGCGGGGCAAGAGCAGTTCTTC
>.|TRBJ2-2|.|TRBV5-1|14
CASSLPVNTGELFF
TGCGCCAGCAGCTTGCCCGTGAACACCGGGGAGCTGTTTTTT
>.|TRBJ2-2|.|TRBV2|13
CASSGWSPGELFF
TGTGCCAGCAGTGGCTGGTCGCCCGGGGAGCTGTTTTTT